Given below is one T cell receptor beta chain in context. The source of the sample is a study of blood T cell repertoires in COVID-19. The table came from immunoSEQ multiplex PCR; TCRdb's copy has only in-frame clones and leaves some out. The data hold about 360,000 clones, with 70% to 90% observed a single time. Germline lookup yields CDR1 SGDLS and CDR2 YYNGEE. The CDR3 runs to 15 residues. V was cut by 0 bases and J by 8 bases, with 18 bases left in between. The gene calls are TRBV9 and TRBJ2-7, with D tentatively TRBD1 (7 bases). The sequenced sample was PBMCs or T cells enriched from blood (not recorded which). This TCR came from a woman aged 40 to 50 with acute COVID-19. CDR3 in amino acids: CASSVAAGGTFQQYF. CDR3 DNA: TGTGCCAGCAGCGTAGCTGCAGGGGGGACCTTCCAGCAGTACTTC.